These 5 T cell receptor beta chains were sequenced from one sample in a study of technical replicates of blood from four donors. Sequencing used immunoSEQ multiplex PCR; TCRdb keeps in-frame clones, though not all of them. The repertoire holds some 94,000 clones, 90% to 96% seen once, with about 0.34% in the top ten. Material for sequencing was T cells isolated from PBMCs. These TCRs come from a human donor in good health.

The V call is TRBV28, the J call TRBJ2-1, with 11 positions matching TRBD2. CDR3 length: 16 residues. Germline lookup yields CDR1 MDHEN and CDR2 SYDVKM. After removal of 5 bases from V and 6 bases from J, the junction contained 9 bases not matched to a gene. Written as DNA, the CDR3 is TGTGCCAGCAGTAAAATAGCGGGAGGGTCAGGCAATGAGCAGTTCTTC. Protein: CASSKIAGGSGNEQFF.

J is TRBJ1-1 and V is TRBV5-1, with D tentatively TRBD1 (5 bases). The CDR3 spans 13 residues. Germline CDR1 reads SGHRS; CDR2 reads YFSETQ. Trimming cost V 5 bases and J 1 base, with 9 bases left between them. The CDR3 sequence: CASRLGENTEAFF. DNA for the CDR3: TGCGCCAGCAGGTTAGGGGAGAACACTGAAGCTTTCTTT.

The chain links TRBV6-1 to TRBJ2-2; 7 bases line up with TRBD1. CDR3 length: 14 amino acids. The germline V gene has CDR1 MNHNS and CDR2 SASEGT. J was trimmed by 6 bases and V by 1 base; bases with no gene match: 2. Here the CDR3 reads CASSEGQGAGELFF. CDR3 in DNA: TGTGCCAGCAGTGAAGGACAGGGTGCCGGGGAGCTGTTTTTT.

The CDR3 DNA sequence: TGTGCCAGCAGCTTAGATGGAGGCAGCTATGGCTACACCTTC. This translates into CASSLDGGSYGYTF. The chain is built from TRBV7-2 and TRBJ1-2; D gene unclear. V lost 1 base to trimming and J lost 4 bases, with 10 bases between them. In germline, CDR1 is SGHTA, CDR2 FQGNSA. The CDR3 has 14 amino acids.

The chain uses TRBV12-5 and TRBJ2-7; 11 nucleotides match TRBD2. Germline V gene data show CDR1 as LGHNT and CDR2 as FRNRAP. Trimming at V came to 1 base and at J to 2 bases, leaving 7 bases not matched to a gene. The CDR3 contains 17 residues. CDR3 amino acids: CASGLARLAGLAYEQYF. The CDR3 DNA sequence: TGTGCTAGTGGTTTGGCGAGACTAGCGGGACTGGCCTACGAGCAGTACTTC.